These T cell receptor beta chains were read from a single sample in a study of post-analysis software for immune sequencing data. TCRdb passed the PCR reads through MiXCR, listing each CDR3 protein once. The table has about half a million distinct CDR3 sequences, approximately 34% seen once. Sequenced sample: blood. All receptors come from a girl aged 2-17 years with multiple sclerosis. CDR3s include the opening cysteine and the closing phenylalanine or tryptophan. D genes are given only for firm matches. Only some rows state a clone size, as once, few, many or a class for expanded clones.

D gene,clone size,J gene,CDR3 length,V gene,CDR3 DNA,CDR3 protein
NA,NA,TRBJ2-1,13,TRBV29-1,TGCAGCGTTGATGGAGGCTTCGGAGATGAGCAGTTCTTC,CSVDGGFGDEQFF
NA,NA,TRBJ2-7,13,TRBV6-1,TGTGCCAGCAGTGAAGAGCGGGCCTACGAGCAGTACTTC,CASSEERAYEQYF
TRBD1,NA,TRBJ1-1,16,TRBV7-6,TGTGCCAGCAGCTTAGCTCCAGGGGGCTGGGGCACTGAAGCTTTCTTT,CASSLAPGGWGTEAFF
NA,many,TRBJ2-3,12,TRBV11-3,TGTGCCAGCAGCTTAGATCAGGGTTCCCAGTATTTT,CASSLDQGSQYF
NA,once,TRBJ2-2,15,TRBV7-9,TGTGCCACCCCCAGGGCGGGGATTCTCACCGGGGAGCTGTTTTTT,CATPRAGILTGELFF
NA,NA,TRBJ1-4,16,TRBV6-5,TGTGCCAGCAGTTACGATTGGAGTCATCACGGCGAAAAACTGTTTTTT,CASSYDWSHHGEKLFF
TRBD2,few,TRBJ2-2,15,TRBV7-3,TGTGCCAGCAGCGCGACTAGCGGGGTTCCCGGGGAGCTGTTTTTT,CASSATSGVPGELFF
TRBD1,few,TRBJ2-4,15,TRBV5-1,TGCGCCAGCAGCAAGACCGGGACAGGGGAAAACATTCAGTACTTC,CASSKTGTGENIQYF
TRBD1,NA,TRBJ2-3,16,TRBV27,TGTGCCAGCAGTGCCTACAGGGGTAGGGACACAGATACGCAGTATTTT,CASSAYRGRDTDTQYF
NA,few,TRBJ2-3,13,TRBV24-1,TGTGCCACCAGTGATTCAGGCACAGATACGCAGTATTTT,CATSDSGTDTQYF
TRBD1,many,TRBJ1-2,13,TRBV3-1,TGTGCCAGCAGCCCCAGGGGGCGCGGTGGCTACACCTTC,CASSPRGRGGYTF
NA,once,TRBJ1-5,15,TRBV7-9,TGCGCCAGCAGCCCCGGACGGTATAGCAATCAGCCCCAGCATTTT,CASSPGRYSNQPQHF
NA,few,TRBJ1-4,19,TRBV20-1,TGCAGTGCTAGGCCCCCGGGATCGGGGGGTCCGTCAACTAATGAAAAACTGTTTTTT,CSARPPGSGGPSTNEKLFF
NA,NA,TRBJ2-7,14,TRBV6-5,TGTGCCAGCAGTTACCCGGGCAGGGCTAACGAGCAGTACTTC,CASSYPGRANEQYF
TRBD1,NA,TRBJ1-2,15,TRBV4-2,TGTGCCAGCAGCCAAGATGGACAGGGAAGGCCTGGCTACACCTTC,CASSQDGQGRPGYTF
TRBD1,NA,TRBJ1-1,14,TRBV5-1,TGCGCCAGCAGCTTGGTGACAGGGGACACTGAAGCTTTCTTT,CASSLVTGDTEAFF
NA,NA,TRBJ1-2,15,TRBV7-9,TGTGCCAGCAGCTCAATGGGGGGACACTACTATGGCTACACCTTC,CASSSMGGHYYGYTF
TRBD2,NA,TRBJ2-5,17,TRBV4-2,TGTGCCAGCAGCCCGGGAGGGAGGGGGGGCTTCGTAGAGACCCAGTACTTC,CASSPGGRGGFVETQYF
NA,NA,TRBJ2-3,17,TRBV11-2,TGTGCCAGCAGCTTAGAACCGGTGGTTGAGGGCACAGATACGCAGTATTTT,CASSLEPVVEGTDTQYF
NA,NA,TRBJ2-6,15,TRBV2,TGTGCCAGCAGCGTCCAGAGCTCTGGGGCCAACGTCCTGACTTTC,CASSVQSSGANVLTF
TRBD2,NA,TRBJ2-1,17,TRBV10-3,TGTGCCATCAGTGCCCGGTCTCTAGCGGGGAACTACAATGAGCAGTTCTTC,CAISARSLAGNYNEQFF
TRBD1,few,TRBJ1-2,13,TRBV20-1,TGCAGTGCCCGACCGGACAGGGGCTATGGCTACACCTTC,CSARPDRGYGYTF
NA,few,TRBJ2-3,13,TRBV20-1,TGCAGTGCGCTGACACCTAGCACAGATACGCAGTATTTT,CSALTPSTDTQYF
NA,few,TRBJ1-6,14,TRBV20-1,TGCAGTGCTAGAGGGACTTCCTATAATTCACCCCTCCACTTT,CSARGTSYNSPLHF
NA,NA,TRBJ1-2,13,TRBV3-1,TGTGCCAGCAGTGGCGCCGGATCCGATGGCTACACCTTC,CASSGAGSDGYTF
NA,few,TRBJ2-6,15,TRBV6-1,TGTGCCAGCAGTGTGGGACATGCTGGGGCCAACGTCCTGACTTTC,CASSVGHAGANVLTF
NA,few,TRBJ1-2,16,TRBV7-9,TGTGCCAGCAGCTTAGAGTTTGAATCCGGGAGCTATGGCTACACCTTC,CASSLEFESGSYGYTF
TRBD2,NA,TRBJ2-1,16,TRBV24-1,TGTGCCACCAGTGATCCGACTAGCGGGGTGTACAATGAGCAGTTCTTC,CATSDPTSGVYNEQFF
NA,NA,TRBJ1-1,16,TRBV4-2,TGTGCCAGCAGCCAAGAGCCATTTCCCTTGAACACTGAAGCTTTCTTT,CASSQEPFPLNTEAFF
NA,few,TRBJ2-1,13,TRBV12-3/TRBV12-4,TGTGCCAGCAGTGGGACTGAATACAATGAGCAGTTCTTC,CASSGTEYNEQFF
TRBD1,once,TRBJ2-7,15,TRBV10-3,TGTGCCATCAGTGAAGTGGGACAGGGGATCTACGAGCAGTACTTC,CAISEVGQGIYEQYF